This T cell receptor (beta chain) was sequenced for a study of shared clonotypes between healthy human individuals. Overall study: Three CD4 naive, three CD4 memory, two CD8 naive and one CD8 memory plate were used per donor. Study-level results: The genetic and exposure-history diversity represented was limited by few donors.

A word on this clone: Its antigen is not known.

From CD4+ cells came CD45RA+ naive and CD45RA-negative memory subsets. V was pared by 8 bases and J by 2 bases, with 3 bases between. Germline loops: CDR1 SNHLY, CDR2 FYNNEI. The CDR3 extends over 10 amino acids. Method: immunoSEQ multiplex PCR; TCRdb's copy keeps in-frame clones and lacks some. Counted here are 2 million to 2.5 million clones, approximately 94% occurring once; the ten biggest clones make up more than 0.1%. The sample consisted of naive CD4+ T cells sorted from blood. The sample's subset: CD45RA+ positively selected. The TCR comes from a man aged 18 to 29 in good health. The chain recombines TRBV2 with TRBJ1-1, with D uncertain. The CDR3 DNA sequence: TGTGCCAGCGCAAACACTGAAGCTTTCTTT. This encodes CASANTEAFF.